This entry lists 16 T cell receptor beta chains sequenced from one sample in a study of T cell responses to AZD1222 COVID-19 vaccine. Only in-frame clones appear in the TCRdb table, and some are missing; sequencing was by immunoSEQ multiplex PCR. Of under 110,000 clones listed, about nine tenths were seen once; the top ten hold 1% to 1.5%. The source material was peripheral blood, sampled on day 0 of AZD1222 vaccination. These receptors were obtained from an adult in good health.

The chain links TRBV16 to TRBJ2-1; perhaps TRBD2 as D (5 bases). Trimming took off 8 bases at V and 4 bases at J, with 18 bases between the two ends. Germline V CDR1 and CDR2: KGHSY, FQNENV. CDR3 length equals 15 residues. The CDR3 coding sequence is TGTGCCAGCCAGCAAGCGGCAACCGTTTACAATGAGCAGTTCTTC. Protein product: CASQQAATVYNEQFF.

The chain couples TRBV5-5 to TRBJ1-2, with D possibly TRBD1 on 5 matching bases. The germline CDR1 and CDR2 sequences are SGHKS and YYEKEE (reference sequence). The V end lost 0 bases, the J end lost 5 bases, and 8 bases lay between the germline ends. This CDR3 is 13 amino acids long. This chain's CDR3 is CASSLGGGYGYTF. The CDR3 coding sequence is TGTGCCAGCAGCTTGGGGGGCGGATATGGCTACACCTTC.

This chain links TRBV25-1 with TRBJ2-2; 8 bases are a match to TRBD1. Trimming cost V 3 bases and J 5 bases; bases outside gene matches: 8. The germline V gene has CDR1 MGHDK and CDR2 SYGVNS. The CDR3 runs to 16 residues. The CDR3 coding sequence is TGTGCCAGCAGTGACCCAGGACAGGGAAGGACCGGGGAGCTGTTTTTT. It is translated as CASSDPGQGRTGELFF. Complete variable domain (other parts from reference TRBV25-1 and TRBJ2-2): EADIYQTPRYLVIGTGKKITLECSQTMGHDKMYWYQQDPGMELHLIHYSYGVNSTEKGDLSSESTVSRIRTEHFPLTLESARPSHTSQYLCASSDPGQGRTGELFFGEGSRLTVL.

V gene TRBV4-1 combines with J gene TRBJ1-1; maybe TRBD1 (5 bases). The germline gives CDR1 MGHRA, CDR2 YSYEKL. This CDR3 has 15 amino acids. The ends were cut back, 1 base at V and 4 bases at J, with 13 bases in the middle. CDR3 DNA: TGCGCCAGCAGCCAAGCCGGGGCCCTTCGCACTGAAGCTTTCTTT. Translated: CASSQAGALRTEAFF.

This clone was counted once. This chain joins TRBV2 and TRBJ1-1; 7 bases match TRBD1. The CDR3 is made up of 14 amino acids. After removal of 4 bases from V and 5 bases from J, the junction contained 7 bases not matched to a gene. The germline CDR1 and CDR2 sequences are SNHLY and FYNNEI. CDR3 DNA sequence: TGTGCCAGCAGTGGGACAGGAGGATCGACTGAAGCTTTCTTT. It yields the protein CASSGTGGSTEAFF.

This clone was counted a single time. This specimen includes other DNA sequences encoding the same CDR3. V gene TRBV15 combines with J gene TRBJ2-7; D is uncertain. Germline V gene lookup returns CDR1 LNHNV and CDR2 YYDKDF (reference sequence). The V end was cut by 0 bases, the J end by 4 bases, with 4 bases between. CDR3 length: 12 residues. CDR3 nucleotide sequence: TGTGCCACCAGCAGAGACTTTTACGAGCAGTACTTC. It codes for CATSRDFYEQYF.

The chain carries TRBV11-2 and TRBJ2-1; 7 nucleotides align to TRBD1. Germline trimming cut 6 bases from V and 8 bases from J; bases unmatched to any gene: 16. Per the germline V gene, CDR1 is SGHAT and CDR2 is FQNNGV. This CDR3 is built from 16 residues. The CDR3 here is CASRHWDSHRSHEQFF. CDR3 bases: TGTGCCAGCAGGCACTGGGACAGCCATCGGTCGCATGAGCAGTTCTTC.

The gene calls are TRBV7-2 and TRBJ2-1; 13 nucleotides align to TRBD2. The J segment lost 7 bases and the V segment lost 6 bases, leaving 3 bases of the junction unmatched. This CDR3 contains 14 residues. The germline CDR1 and CDR2 sequences are SGHTA and FQGNSA. The CDR3 sequence: CASRKGLAGNEQFF. The CDR3 bases are TGTGCCAGCAGAAAGGGACTAGCGGGAAATGAGCAGTTCTTC.

V and J are TRBV24-1 and TRBJ2-3; D is perhaps TRBD1 (5 bases). CDR3 size: 14 residues. V lost 2 bases, J lost 4 bases, and 9 bases lay in between. Germline V lookup: CDR1 KGHDR, CDR2 SFDVKD. The CDR3 bases are TGTGCCACCAGTGATTCGCCAGGGTCAGATACGCAGTATTTT. Its protein is CATSDSPGSDTQYF.

The chain couples TRBV28 to TRBJ1-2; 7 positions match TRBD1. Germline V gives CDR1 MDHEN, CDR2 SYDVKM. V lost 5 bases to trimming and J lost 4 bases; unmatched junction nucleotides: 13. The CDR3 has 16 residues. The CDR3 nucleotides are TGTGCCAGCAGTGAATTCGGGACAGTCTCGTCCTATGGCTACACCTTC. Translated, it gives CASSEFGTVSSYGYTF.

J is TRBJ2-2 and V is TRBV13; D remains unclear. The germline V gene has CDR1 PRHDT and CDR2 FYEKMQ (reference sequence). The CDR3 extends over 15 amino acids. Trimming took 4 bases from V and 4 from J, leaving 13 bases between them. The CDR3 spells CASSSSVPTTGELFF. In DNA form, the CDR3 reads TGTGCCAGCAGCTCATCAGTCCCGACCACCGGGGAGCTGTTTTTT.

The V and J genes are TRBV11-3 and TRBJ2-1; D uncertain. CDR1 is SGHNT, CDR2 YENEEA, per germline. Trimming removed 3 bases at V and 8 bases at J, with 11 bases between. This CDR3 region has 13 residues. Written as DNA, the CDR3 is TGTGCCAGCAGCTTGGAAGGGTTCGATGAGCAGTTCTTC. Translating gives CASSLEGFDEQFF.

This sequence joins TRBV18 and TRBJ1-4; no clear D. CDR1 and CDR2 (germline): KGHSH, LQKENI. This CDR3 region has 14 residues. V shed 1 base and J shed 7 bases, with 10 bases lying between them. CDR3 DNA sequence: TGTGCCAGCTCACCACAGGCACGGGGTGAAAAACTGTTTTTT. Translation: CASSPQARGEKLFF. Looking up the rest from reference TRBV18 and TRBJ1-4 gives the full variable domain: NAGVMQNPRHLVRRRGQEARLRCSPMKGHSHVYWYRQLPEEGLKFMVYLQKENIIDESGMPKERFSAEFPKEGPSILRIQQVVRGDSAAYFCASSPQARGEKLFFGSGTQLSVL.

The CDR3 nucleotides read TGTGCCAGCAGTTCGGACCGAACGAGCTCTGGAAACACCATATATTTT. This encodes CASSSDRTSSGNTIYF. The chain is built from TRBV2 and TRBJ1-3; D gene unclear. Germline V lookup: CDR1 SNHLY, CDR2 FYNNEI. Trimming left V 5 bases short and J 0 bases short, with 14 bases between. The CDR3 contains 16 residues.

J is TRBJ2-7 and V is TRBV13; maybe TRBD1 (7 bases). In germline, CDR1 is PRHDT, CDR2 FYEKMQ (reference sequence). The CDR3 has 15 residues. V was clipped by 0 bases and J by 4 bases, with 13 bases between them. CDR3 nucleotides: TGTGCCAGCAGCTTAGGACCAGCAGGGGGGTACGAGCAGTACTTC. Protein: CASSLGPAGGYEQYF.

This chain uses TRBV5-1 with TRBJ1-5; D remains unclear. CDR1 is SGHRS and CDR2 is YFSETQ in the germline V gene. The CDR3 extends over 13 amino acids. V lost 2 bases, J lost 3 bases, and 6 bases lay in between. CDR3 DNA sequence: TGCGCCAGCAGCTTTGGAGACAATCAGCCCCAGCATTTT. Amino acids: CASSFGDNQPQHF.